The 26 T cell receptor beta chains below were found in one sample sequenced in a study of response to subunit inactivated influenza vaccine. A single record per CDR3 protein comes from TCRdb applying MiXCR to the RT-PCR reads. The sample shows under 500,000 distinct CDR3 sequences, roughly 9.7% of them seen only once. Sequenced here: PBMCs from blood, sampled roughly 45 days after vaccination. These receptors were obtained from a man aged 50 or older who received an inactivated influenza vaccine.

A few counts support this clonotype. The chain employs TRBV6-5 and TRBJ1-6, with D perhaps TRBD1 (6 bases). This CDR3 spans 12 amino acids. Germline V gene sequence: CDR1 MNHEY, CDR2 SVGAGI. V was clipped by 6 bases and J by 15 bases, with 15 bases between them. CDR3 protein: CASRQGAGNLHF. CDR3 bases: TGTGCCAGCAGACAGGGCGCAGGGAACCTCCACTTT.

There are a few counts of this clonotype. This sequence joins TRBV2 and TRBJ1-6; perhaps TRBD1 as D (5 bases). The length of the CDR3 is 13 residues. The germline CDR1 and CDR2 sequences are SNHLY and FYNNEI. The V end was cut by 8 bases, the J end by 7 bases, with 12 bases between. For the CDR3, the DNA is TGTGCCAGCCTTAAGGGGAGGAATTCACCCCTCCACTTT. Encoded protein: CASLKGRNSPLHF.

This clonotype was observed many times. J is TRBJ2-7 and V is TRBV20-1; D call uncertain. The CDR3 sequence is 12 residues long. V lost 1 base and J 3 bases, leaving 7 bases between the germline ends. The germline V gene encodes CDR1 DFQATT and CDR2 SNEGSKA (reference sequence). The CDR3 nucleotides are TGCAGTGCTAGAGTTTGGAGCTACGAGCAGTACTTC. Its protein product is CSARVWSYEQYF.

The chain combines TRBV28 with TRBJ1-1; the D gene is possibly TRBD1 (5 bases). The CDR3 sequence is 13 residues long. Trimming shortened V by 9 bases and J by 5 bases, and 16 bases separated the two germline ends. CDR1 and CDR2 from the germline V gene are MDHEN and SYDVKM. The CDR3 DNA sequence: TGTGCCAGTAGGAGGGGCCGGTGGACTGAAGCTTTCTTT. Translating it yields CASRRGRWTEAFF.

The chain links TRBV10-3 to TRBJ1-2; 12 bases match TRBD1. Unmatched junction bases numbered 8, after V lost 6 bases and J lost 6 bases. The CDR3 is made up of 15 amino acids. Germline CDR1 reads ENHRY; CDR2 reads SYGVKD. CDR3 amino acids: CAIRTAGTGGDGYTF. CDR3 DNA sequence: TGTGCCATCAGGACGGCCGGGACAGGGGGCGATGGCTACACCTTC.

This clonotype was observed a few times. The rearrangement joins TRBV5-1 to TRBJ2-5; 7 positions agree with TRBD2. CDR1 and CDR2 (germline): SGHRS, YFSETQ. CDR3 length equals 14 residues. Unmatched junction bases numbered 6, after V lost 4 bases and J lost 3 bases. The CDR3 coding sequence is TGCGCCAGCAGCCCGGGACGGGGGGAAGAGACCCAGTACTTC. Protein sequence: CASSPGRGEETQYF.

This clonotype has a handful of counts. This chain uses TRBV30 with TRBJ2-3, with TRBD1 matching 10 bases. This CDR3 has 14 residues. Germline CDR1 GTSNPN, CDR2 SVGIG (reference sequence). J lost 5 bases, V lost 0 bases, and 2 bases had no gene match. CDR3 sequence: CAWSVRTGGDTQYF. In nucleotides, the CDR3 is TGTGCCTGGAGTGTTAGGACAGGGGGAGATACGCAGTATTTT.

This clonotype was counted at least ten times. The chain employs TRBV24-1 and TRBJ2-5; maybe TRBD2 (7 bases). CDR3 length equals 15 residues. V was pared by 1 base and J by 4 bases, with 12 bases between. Germline values: CDR1 KGHDR, CDR2 SFDVKD. The DNA for the CDR3 is TGTGCCACCAGTGATTTTCGGGGGGCCTCAGAGACCCAGTACTTC. Residues: CATSDFRGASETQYF.

In this sample, this clonotype turned up a few times. The chain is built from TRBV7-2 and TRBJ2-1; D is ambiguous. This CDR3 contains 12 residues. V lost 0 bases and J 8 bases, leaving 5 bases between the germline ends. In germline, CDR1 is SGHTA, CDR2 FQGNSA. The CDR3: CASSLAAYEQFF. In nucleotides, the CDR3 is TGTGCCAGCAGCTTAGCTGCTTATGAGCAGTTCTTC.

The sample holds many counts of this clonotype. The chain couples TRBV7-9 to TRBJ1-1; possibly TRBD1 for D (5 bases). The ends were cut back, 5 bases at V and 0 bases at J, with 13 bases in the middle. Germline loops: CDR1 SEHNR, CDR2 FQNEAQ (reference sequence). The CDR3 is 15 residues long. The DNA of the CDR3 is TGTGCCAGCAGCGAACAAGGGGTCCTGAACACTGAAGCTTTCTTT. This gives the protein CASSEQGVLNTEAFF. Using reference TRBV7-9 and TRBJ1-1 for the parts outside the CDR3, the full variable domain is DTGVSQNPRHKITKRGQNVTFRCDPISEHNRLYWYRQTLGQGPEFLTYFQNEAQLEKSRLLSDRFSAERPKGSFSTLEIQRTEQGDSAMYLCASSEQGVLNTEAFFGQGTRLTVV.

There are many counts of this clonotype. The chain employs TRBV12-3 or TRBV12-4 and TRBJ2-7; perhaps TRBD2 as D (5 bases). Trimming took 1 base from V and 0 from J, leaving 10 bases between them. This CDR3 region has 15 residues. The CDR3 spells CASSLGVGVSYEQYF. The CDR3 nucleotides read TGTGCCAGCAGTTTAGGGGTGGGAGTCTCCTACGAGCAGTACTTC.

This clonotype came up many times. The V call is TRBV7-9, the J call TRBJ2-3, with D perhaps TRBD2 (5 bases). CDR1 is SEHNR, CDR2 FQNEAQ, per germline (reference sequence). The CDR3 totals 16 residues. Trimming pared 5 bases from V and 0 bases from J, leaving 15 bases between. CDR3 nucleotides: TGTGCCAGCAGCCCAGAAGCGGATCCTAGCACAGATACGCAGTATTTT. Encoded protein: CASSPEADPSTDTQYF.

About this clonotype: A junction boundary mismatches the germline segment, possibly from a read error. The chain is built from TRBV5-5 and TRBJ2-1; D is unclear. Germline V CDR1 and CDR2: SGHKS, YYEKEE (reference sequence). CDR3 length: 16 amino acids. For the CDR3, the DNA is TGTGCCAGCAGCTTGGCCCCAGAAACCTCCTGCAATGAGCAGTTCTTC. Its translation is CASSLAPETSCNEQFF.

The sample holds many counts of this clonotype. CDR3 in amino acids: CASSFGHLYEQYF. For the CDR3, the DNA is TGCGCCAGCAGCTTCGGACACCTCTACGAGCAGTACTTC. J is TRBJ2-7 and V is TRBV5-1; maybe TRBD1 (5 bases). Germline CDR1 reads SGHRS; CDR2 reads YFSETQ. V lost 2 bases and J 3 bases, leaving 9 bases between the germline ends. The CDR3 has 13 residues.

The chain uses TRBV27 and TRBJ2-2; D may be TRBD1 or TRBD2 (5 bases each). V lost 5 bases to trimming and J lost 6 bases, with 10 bases between them. The V gene's germline CDR1 is MNHEY and CDR2 SMNVEV (reference sequence). CDR3 length equals 13 residues. This CDR3 reads CASSVWGPGELFF. CDR3 coding DNA: TGTGCCAGCAGTGTCTGGGGACCCGGGGAGCTGTTTTTT.

This clonotype appeared many times. The chain joins TRBV7-9 to TRBJ2-1; TRBD2 might be the D (6 bases). CDR1 and CDR2 (germline): SEHNR, FQNEAQ (reference sequence). Trimming took 2 bases from V and 5 from J, leaving 19 bases between them. The CDR3 has 17 amino acids. Here the CDR3 DNA reads TGTGCCAGCAGCTTACCGTTTCGGCTAGCGATCAACAATGAGCAGTTCTTC. This encodes CASSLPFRLAINNEQFF. Full variable domain (remainder filled in from reference TRBV7-9 and TRBJ2-1): DTGVSQNPRHKITKRGQNVTFRCDPISEHNRLYWYRQTLGQGPEFLTYFQNEAQLEKSRLLSDRFSAERPKGSFSTLEIQRTEQGDSAMYLCASSLPFRLAINNEQFFGPGTRLTVL.

This clonotype was observed many times. The chain joins TRBV15 to TRBJ2-2; tentative D call: TRBD2 (5 bases). The CDR3 runs 13 residues. Trimming took off 3 bases at V and 8 bases at J, with 10 bases between the two ends. Germline V gene lookup returns CDR1 LNHNV and CDR2 YYDKDF (reference sequence). CDR3 protein: CATSSGKPGELFF. Here the CDR3 DNA reads TGTGCCACCAGCAGCGGGAAGCCTGGGGAGCTGTTTTTT.

This clonotype occurred a few times. The rearrangement links TRBV24-1 to TRBJ2-3; D remains unclear. Looked up from germline, CDR1 is KGHDR and CDR2 is SFDVKD. Trimming shortened V by 4 bases and J by 6 bases, and 10 bases separated the two germline ends. This CDR3 comprises 13 residues. CDR3 nucleotide sequence: TGTGCCACCAGTGACCCGATTAGGGATACGCAGTATTTT. The encoded protein is CATSDPIRDTQYF.

There are a few counts of this clonotype. The rearrangement links TRBV24-1 to TRBJ2-7; D not certain. Germline V gene data show CDR1 as KGHDR and CDR2 as SFDVKD. The CDR3 is made up of 14 amino acids. V was cut by 9 bases and J by 5 bases, with 19 bases left in between. The CDR3 DNA is TGTGCCACCCCCCGACCCTCACCGCGCCACGAGCAGTACTTC. This codes for CATPRPSPRHEQYF.

This clonotype was recorded at least ten times. The chain carries TRBV7-2 and TRBJ2-5, with D maybe TRBD1 (6 bases). The germline V and J ends were trimmed by 5 bases and 2 bases, with 15 bases remaining between them. Germline assignment: CDR1 SGHTA and CDR2 FQGNSA. CDR3 size: 15 residues. The CDR3: CASSTTGWWQETQYF. The DNA for the CDR3 is TGTGCCAGCAGCACAACAGGGTGGTGGCAAGAGACCCAGTACTTC.

This clonotype was seen many times. CDR3 nucleotide sequence: TGTGCCAGCAGCTTTGGGACGAATCAGCCCCAGCATTTT. This codes for CASSFGTNQPQHF. The rearrangement links TRBV6-2 or TRBV6-3 to TRBJ1-5, with a possible D match to TRBD1 (5 bases). Germline-derived CDR1 and CDR2 are MNHEY and SVGEGT. The CDR3 spans 13 residues. V was clipped by 6 bases and J by 4 bases, with 10 bases between them.

V gene TRBV20-1 combines with J gene TRBJ2-5; D unresolved. This CDR3 has 12 residues. Trimming stripped 6 bases from V and 2 bases from J, with 10 bases between. Germline-derived CDR1 and CDR2 are DFQATT and SNEGSKA (reference sequence). CDR3 in amino acids: CSAKALQETQYF. The CDR3 DNA reads as TGCAGTGCCAAGGCCCTACAAGAGACCCAGTACTTC.

This clonotype was detected a few times. The rearrangement joins TRBV15 to TRBJ2-7; 10 positions agree with TRBD2. The junction had 4 bases not matched to a gene; V was cut back by 1 base and J by 4 bases. Germline V gives CDR1 LNHNV, CDR2 YYDKDF (reference sequence). CDR3 length equals 15 residues. CDR3 nucleotides: TGTGCCACCAGCAGAGTGGGGACTAGCGTGTACGAGCAGTACTTC. It is translated as CATSRVGTSVYEQYF.

As for this clonotype: Being one base from a much bigger clone, this may be a read error. This chain uses TRBV7-2 with TRBJ2-7; 9 nucleotides agree with TRBD2. From germline, CDR1 is SGHTA and CDR2 FQGNSA. CDR3 length equals 15 residues. The CDR3 loop is CANSLVAGDTYEQYF. The CDR3 nucleotides read TGTGCCAACAGCTTAGTAGCGGGAGACACCTACGAGCAGTACTTC. The full variable domain, completed using reference TRBV7-2 and TRBJ2-7, is GAGVSQSPSNKVTEKGKDVELRCDPISGHTALYWYRQSLGQGLEFLIYFQGNSAPDKSGLPSDRFSAERTGGSVSTLTIQRTQQEDSAVYLCANSLVAGDTYEQYFGPGTRLTVT.

This clonotype was recorded a few times. The chain uses TRBV4-3 and TRBJ1-2; the D gene is possibly TRBD1 (5 bases). Germline-derived CDR1 and CDR2 are LGHNA and YSLEER. This CDR3 contains 15 residues. The V gene lost 0 bases and the J gene lost 3 bases, with 11 bases spanning the gap. The CDR3 sequence is CASSQDGQGHYGYTF. The CDR3 DNA reads TGCGCCAGCAGCCAAGATGGGCAGGGCCACTATGGCTACACCTTC.

This clonotype was observed a handful of times. V and J are TRBV7-9 and TRBJ2-7; tentatively, D is TRBD1 (5 bases). Deletions cut 5 bases from V and 4 bases from J, with 21 bases between. Germline V gene data show CDR1 as SEHNR and CDR2 as FQNEAQ (reference sequence). The CDR3 has 16 amino acids. The CDR3 nucleotides read TGTGCCAGCAGCGTAGACCAGGGATATCCCCTGTACGAGCAGTACTTC. Translating gives CASSVDQGYPLYEQYF.